This is a list of T cell receptor beta chains from one sample in a study of regulatory T cells in long-lasting Graves disease. TCRdb fed the multiplex PCR reads into MiXCR, producing one record per CDR3 protein. The profile shows around 460,000 distinct CDR3 sequences, around a fifth of them singletons. The source was peripheral blood mononuclear cells (PBMCs), collected when the disease was refractory, from a patient treated with antithyroid drugs. The receptors originated from a female donor with Graves disease. Both conserved end residues are part of each CDR3. Fields, in order: J gene, V gene, clone size, D gene, CDR3 protein, CDR3 DNA. The D gene is left open where the match is weak. Where a row states a size, it is once, few, many or the class of an expanded clone; other rows omit it.

TRBJ1-4 TRBV7-2 many - CASSLASGNANEKLFF TGTGCCAGCAGCTTAGCCTCCGGGAATGCTAATGAAAAACTGTTTTTT
TRBJ1-3 TRBV30 few - CASGQSEGNTIYF TGTGCCAGTGGACAGTCTGAAGGAAACACCATATATTTT
TRBJ2-7 TRBV20-1 - - CSASEGGPTYEQYF TGCAGTGCTAGCGAGGGGGGGCCCACCTACGAGCAGTACTTC
TRBJ2-1 TRBV5-1 - - CASSLSFTEGEQFF TGCGCCAGCAGCCTGTCCTTTACTGAAGGTGAGCAGTTCTTC
TRBJ2-7 TRBV3-2 - - CASSQDISSGYEQYF TGTGCCAGCAGCCAAGATATTTCCTCGGGCTACGAGCAGTACTTC
TRBJ2-2 TRBV29-1 - - CSVHRDVNPGELFF TGCAGCGTGCACAGGGACGTTAACCCCGGGGAGCTGTTTTTT
TRBJ1-3 TRBV12-3/TRBV12-4 many - CASSFDGRSGNTIYF TGTGCCAGCAGTTTCGACGGACGCTCTGGAAACACCATATATTTT
TRBJ2-1 TRBV2 once TRBD2 CAGSEILAGGQEQFF TGTGCCGGCAGTGAAATTCTAGCGGGAGGACAAGAGCAGTTCTTC
TRBJ1-1 TRBV5-4 few TRBD1 CASTRDSSNTEAFF TGTGCCAGCACCCGGGACAGTTCGAACACTGAAGCTTTCTTT
TRBJ2-2 TRBV24-1 many - CATSAHTGLSWDTGELFF TGTGCCACCAGTGCCCATACCGGACTTTCCTGGGACACCGGGGAGCTGTTTTTT
TRBJ2-7 TRBV7-9 - - CASSWTPSYEQYF TGTGCCAGCAGCTGGACACCATCCTACGAGCAGTACTTC
TRBJ1-5 TRBV12-5 many - CASGLVSTSLSQPQHF TGTGCTAGTGGTTTGGTAAGTACCAGCCTCAGCCAGCCCCAGCATTTT
TRBJ2-7 TRBV14 many - CASSDSPYEQYF TGCGCCAGCTCAGACAGTCCCTACGAGCAGTACTTC
TRBJ2-2 TRBV7-8 few TRBD2 CASSSSGGLTGELFF TGTGCCAGCAGCTCCAGCGGGGGGCTCACCGGGGAGCTGTTTTTT
TRBJ1-1 TRBV10-3 once - CAISESQYGEAFF TGTGCCATCAGTGAGTCGCAGTATGGTGAAGCTTTCTTT
TRBJ1-6 TRBV11-2 many - CASSRRGTLHF TGTGCCAGCAGCCGCAGGGGAACCCTCCACTTT
TRBJ1-1 TRBV15 many - CATSRDRGQLEAFF TGTGCCACCAGCAGAGATAGGGGACAACTAGAAGCTTTCTTT
TRBJ1-4 TRBV7-2 many - CASSLRGENEKLFF TGTGCCAGCAGCTTGAGGGGGGAGAATGAAAAACTGTTTTTT
TRBJ2-2 TRBV30 - TRBD1 CAWSGRQGSSTGELFF TGTGCCTGGAGTGGCAGACAGGGGAGTAGCACCGGGGAGCTGTTTTTT
TRBJ1-4 TRBV30 many - CAWSVYEKLFF TGTGCCTGGAGTGTGTATGAAAAACTGTTTTTT
TRBJ2-2 TRBV7-2 few TRBD1 CASSRGTGGNTGELFF TGTGCCAGCAGCCGCGGGACAGGGGGCAACACCGGGGAGCTGTTTTTT
TRBJ2-5 TRBV28 many TRBD2 CASSYGLAGVKETQYF TGTGCCAGCAGTTATGGACTAGCGGGAGTAAAAGAGACCCAGTACTTC
TRBJ1-3 TRBV7-2 - - CASSFRGAIGNTIYF TGTGCCAGCAGCTTTCGGGGGGCAATTGGAAACACCATATATTTT
TRBJ1-4 TRBV29-1 - - CSGLTAFNEKLFF TGCAGCGGATTGACAGCCTTTAATGAAAAACTGTTTTTT
TRBJ1-6 TRBV5-1 once TRBD1 CASSSSSGTASSYNSPLHF TGCGCCAGCAGCTCCTCTTCCGGGACAGCGAGCTCCTATAATTCACCCCTCCACTTT
TRBJ1-1 TRBV20-1 many - CSAIGGTNNAEAFF TGCAGTGCTATTGGGGGGACTAATAACGCTGAAGCTTTCTTT
TRBJ2-7 TRBV19 - - CASSYYFTSGRGRPYEQYF TGTGCCAGTAGCTACTACTTTACCTCGGGTCGGGGCAGGCCCTACGAGCAGTACTTC
TRBJ2-4 TRBV28 - TRBD2 CASSFYRAGGKNIQYF TGTGCCAGCAGTTTTTACAGGGCGGGGGGCAAAAACATTCAGTACTTC
TRBJ2-7 TRBV30 few - CAWSVDTTYEQYF TGTGCCTGGAGTGTAGACACCACCTACGAGCAGTACTTC
TRBJ1-2 TRBV9 many - CASSVGGNYGYTF TGTGCCAGCAGCGTAGGGGGGAACTATGGCTACACCTTC
TRBJ2-2 TRBV20-1 few - CSARTGRDTGELFF TGCAGTGCAAGGACAGGGAGGGACACCGGGGAGCTGTTTTTT
TRBJ1-6 TRBV9 few TRBD1 CASSATGVSSPLHF TGTGCCAGCAGCGCCACAGGGGTTAGTTCACCCCTCCACTTT
TRBJ1-2 TRBV4-3 - - CASSQEGRGEGGYTF TGCGCCAGCAGCCAAGAAGGCAGGGGAGAAGGTGGCTACACCTTC
TRBJ2-2 TRBV6-1 - - CASRARSKGGGDTGELFF TGTGCCAGCAGGGCCCGGTCTAAGGGAGGGGGCGACACCGGGGAGCTGTTTTTT
TRBJ2-3 TRBV12-3/TRBV12-4 - TRBD2 CASSPTSGLSTDTQYF TGTGCCAGCAGTCCTACTAGCGGCCTAAGCACAGATACGCAGTATTTT
TRBJ1-6 TRBV12-3/TRBV12-4 many - CASSTPHNSPLHF TGTGCCAGCAGTACCCCCCATAATTCACCCCTCCACTTT
TRBJ1-5 TRBV7-2 many - CASSLLSGTANNQPQHF TGTGCCAGCAGCTTATTATCCGGGACGGCAAACAATCAGCCCCAGCATTTT
TRBJ2-5 TRBV7-2 once TRBD2 CASSRTSGGADRIF TGTGCCAGCAGCCGGACTAGCGGGGGGGCAGACCGGATCTTC
TRBJ2-3 TRBV12-3/TRBV12-4 - - CASSWTVISTDTQYF TGTGCCAGCAGTTGGACAGTGATAAGCACAGATACGCAGTATTTT
TRBJ2-7 TRBV12-3/TRBV12-4 - - CASIGGNQYF TGTGCCAGCATTGGGGGGAATCAGTACTTC
TRBJ1-2 TRBV10-3 many - CAISEIGDYGYTF TGTGCCATCAGTGAAATAGGGGACTATGGCTACACCTTC
TRBJ1-3 TRBV5-1 - - CASSLASGFTGNTIYF TGCGCCAGCAGCTTGGCGTCAGGGTTTACAGGAAACACCATATATTTT
TRBJ1-2 TRBV5-5 few - CASSLDPGNTYGYTF TGTGCCAGCAGCTTGGACCCAGGGAATACCTATGGCTACACCTTC
TRBJ2-5 TRBV12-3/TRBV12-4 - TRBD2 CASSFRLAGGTETQYF TGTGCCAGCAGTTTCAGGCTAGCGGGAGGTACGGAGACCCAGTACTTC
TRBJ2-2 TRBV7-2 few TRBD2 CASSSYPMLAGDVPKTHTGELFF TGTGCCAGCAGCTCATATCCCATGCTAGCGGGCGACGTTCCTAAAACACACACCGGGGAGCTGTTTTTT
TRBJ1-2 TRBV7-9 many TRBD1 CASSVSTGTVSPIGYTF TGTGCCAGCAGCGTATCGACAGGGACGGTGAGCCCCATTGGCTACACCTTC
TRBJ1-4 TRBV7-8 many - CASSSLRGEVNEKLFF TGTGCCAGCAGCTCCCTCCGGGGGGAGGTTAATGAAAAACTGTTTTTT
TRBJ1-1 TRBV28 many - CASRGGNTEAFF TGTGCCAGCAGAGGGGGGAACACTGAAGCTTTCTTT
TRBJ1-5 TRBV28 many - CASSLSGYSNQPQHF TGTGCCAGCAGTTTATCGGGATATAGCAATCAGCCCCAGCATTTT
TRBJ2-7 TRBV28 many - CASRWVGEQYF TGTGCCAGCAGATGGGTTGGGGAGCAGTACTTC
TRBJ2-7 TRBV7-9 many TRBD2 CASSPTSGSYEQYF TGTGCCAGCAGTCCCACTAGCGGGAGCTACGAGCAGTACTTC
TRBJ2-7 TRBV7-9 many - CASSLAGRDEQYF TGTGCCAGCAGCTTAGCGGGCAGGGACGAGCAGTACTTC
TRBJ2-7 TRBV19 few - CASSNNDGRRASYEQYF TGTGCCAGTAGTAATAACGACGGAAGGCGGGCCTCCTACGAGCAGTACTTC
TRBJ2-6 TRBV7-2 - - CASSSTSRSSGANVLTF TGTGCCAGCAGCTCAACCTCAAGGAGCTCTGGGGCCAACGTCCTGACTTTC
TRBJ1-1 TRBV6-1 - - CASREGWGTEAFF TGTGCCAGCCGGGAAGGATGGGGAACTGAAGCTTTCTTT
TRBJ1-5 TRBV29-1 many TRBD1 CSVTQGDQPQHF TGCAGCGTTACTCAGGGGGATCAGCCCCAGCATTTT
TRBJ2-2 TRBV28 few - CASGRGGFVGELFF TGTGCCAGCGGACGTGGCGGGTTCGTGGGGGAGCTGTTTTTT
TRBJ2-7 TRBV2 many TRBD1 CASSGTGGEQYF TGTGCCAGCAGTGGGACAGGGGGCGAGCAGTACTTC
TRBJ2-5 TRBV20-1 many - CSADRKETQYF TGCAGTGCTGACAGGAAAGAGACCCAGTACTTC